The next 22 T cell receptor beta chains were all read from a single sample in a study of beta chain features in type 1 diabetes. Study-wide points: People with Type 1 diabetes carried modestly yet significantly shorter TCRB CDR3s in all four CD4+ subsets.

Isolated RNA was reverse transcribed in full, so expressed TCRB transcripts were sequenced. TCRdb's copy holds only in-frame clones and misses some; the assay was immunoSEQ multiplex PCR. The sample yields over 200,000 clones, approximately 11% seen once. The antigens of these receptors remain unknown. The sequencing input was naive CD4+ T cells from blood. These receptors were collected from a young man with type 1 diabetes.

This clone has only a few counts. V gene TRBV7-9 combines with J gene TRBJ1-2; TRBD1 matches at 8 bases. Germline loops: CDR1 SEHNR, CDR2 FQNEAQ (reference sequence). The length of the CDR3 is 14 residues. After removal of 1 base from V and 8 bases from J, the junction contained 6 bases not matched to a gene. This CDR3 reads CASSLEGRGRGYTF. The CDR3 DNA follows: TGTGCCAGCAGCTTAGAGGGCAGGGGGCGAGGCTACACCTTC.

This clone was observed a handful of times. The CDR3 DNA reads TGTGCCAGCAGTGGACAGGGGGCCGGGGAGCTGTTTTTT. This sequence encodes CASSGQGAGELFF. The rearrangement uses TRBV6-1 and TRBJ2-2; 9 bases align to TRBD1. V was pared by 4 bases and J by 6 bases, with 0 bases of the junction left unmatched. The CDR3 extends over 13 amino acids. Germline V gene lookup returns CDR1 MNHNS and CDR2 SASEGT.

This clone was counted a few times. This chain links TRBV7-9 with TRBJ1-1, with no clear D. The ends were cut back, 5 bases at V and 0 bases at J, with 7 bases in the middle. From germline, CDR1 is SEHNR and CDR2 FQNEAQ (reference sequence). The CDR3 covers 13 residues. The CDR3 sequence is CASSPTVNTEAFF. The CDR3 DNA reads as TGTGCCAGCAGCCCCACAGTGAACACTGAAGCTTTCTTT. The full variable domain, its missing parts supplied by reference TRBV7-9 and TRBJ1-1, is DTGVSQNPRHKITKRGQNVTFRCDPISEHNRLYWYRQTLGQGPEFLTYFQNEAQLEKSRLLSDRFSAERPKGSFSTLEIQRTEQGDSAMYLCASSPTVNTEAFFGQGTRLTVV.

The chain carries TRBV29-1 and TRBJ2-5; TRBD1 might be the D (5 bases). The CDR3 is 12 residues long. Trimming stripped 7 bases from V and 5 bases from J, with 14 bases between. The germline CDR1 and CDR2 sequences are SQVTM and ANQGSEA. The CDR3 DNA reads as TGCAGCGGAGTAGGGGCTGGGGAGACCCAGTACTTC. It encodes CSGVGAGETQYF.

This clone was seen more than once but under ten times. The V gene is TRBV7-8, the J gene TRBJ1-6, with D possibly being TRBD1 (6 bases). V was pared by 1 base and J by 5 bases, with 12 bases between. CDR1 and CDR2 from the germline V gene are SGHVS and FQNEAQ. The CDR3 spans 16 residues. The CDR3 DNA is TGTGCCAGCAGCTTAGTTCACAGGGTCAATAATTCACCCCTCCACTTT. This codes for CASSLVHRVNNSPLHF.

This chain links TRBV5-4 with TRBJ1-6; 8 bases align to TRBD1. This CDR3 has 14 amino acids. The V and J ends lost 2 bases and 8 bases, in that order; junction bases with no gene match: 3. Germline V gene data show CDR1 as SGHNT and CDR2 as YYREEE (reference sequence). CDR3 DNA: TGTGCCAGCAGCTTTGAACAGGGGGATTCACCCCTCCACTTT. It yields the protein CASSFEQGDSPLHF.

The chain is built from TRBV5-6 and TRBJ2-2; D gene ambiguous. Trimming shortened V by 3 bases and J by 4 bases, and 13 bases separated the two germline ends. The germline V gene has CDR1 SGHDT and CDR2 YYEEEE. The CDR3 extends over 15 amino acids. This chain's CDR3 is CASSYIGSLTGELFF. CDR3 in DNA: TGTGCCAGCAGCTATATCGGGTCCCTCACCGGGGAGCTGTTTTTT.

The chain employs TRBV5-1 and TRBJ2-3; 7 bases fit TRBD1. CDR3 length: 13 residues. Germline V gene sequence: CDR1 SGHRS, CDR2 YFSETQ. V lost 3 bases to trimming and J lost 5 bases; unmatched junction nucleotides: 3. CDR3 DNA: TGCGCCAGCAGCTCCCAGGGGGAAGATACGCAGTATTTT. Protein sequence: CASSSQGEDTQYF. The full variable domain, its missing parts supplied by reference TRBV5-1 and TRBJ2-3, is KAGVTQTPRYLIKTRGQQVTLSCSPISGHRSVSWYQQTPGQGLQFLFEYFSETQRNKGNFPGRFSGRQFSNSRSEMNVSTLELGDSALYLCASSSQGEDTQYFGPGTRLTVL.

This clone showed up just a few times. This sequence joins TRBV7-9 and TRBJ2-3; the D gene is possibly TRBD2 (6 bases). Germline-derived CDR1 and CDR2 are SEHNR and FQNEAQ (reference sequence). This CDR3 has 16 residues. Trimming stripped 4 bases from V and 0 bases from J, with 14 bases between. For the CDR3, the DNA is TGTGCCAGCAGCTCAAAGGGTGCGGGGAGCACAGATACGCAGTATTTT. This encodes CASSSKGAGSTDTQYF.

The V call is TRBV9, the J call TRBJ1-2, with D possibly TRBD1 on 5 matching bases. The CDR3 consists of 14 residues. Germline V gives CDR1 SGDLS, CDR2 YYNGEE. The germline V and J ends were trimmed by 0 bases and 6 bases, with 12 bases remaining between them. The CDR3 region has the DNA TGTGCCAGCAGCGTAGTGGCAGGGTCGGATGGCTACACCTTC. Its translation is CASSVVAGSDGYTF.

The chain recombines TRBV28 with TRBJ1-5; D call uncertain. Trimming removed 4 bases at V and 6 bases at J, with 13 bases between. This CDR3 is 14 amino acids long. From germline, CDR1 is MDHEN and CDR2 SYDVKM. The CDR3 loop is CASSSPGSAQPQHF. In DNA, the CDR3 is TGTGCCAGCAGTTCCCCGGGGAGTGCTCAGCCCCAGCATTTT. The variable domain in full, with the rest retrieved from reference TRBV28 and TRBJ1-5, is DVKVTQSSRYLVKRTGEKVFLECVQDMDHENMFWYRQDPGLGLRLIYFSYDVKMKEKGDIPEGYSVSREKKERFSLILESASTNQTSMYLCASSSPGSAQPQHFGDGTRLSIL.

With regard to this clone: One end of the junction does not line up with germline, which may come from a read error. The V and J genes are TRBV18 and TRBJ2-2, with D maybe TRBD2 (6 bases). Germline CDR1 reads KGHSH; CDR2 reads LQKENI. The CDR3 has 16 amino acids. The CDR3 coding sequence is TGTGCCAGCTCAGCACCAAACGGGGGAAACACCGGGGAGCTGTTTTTT. Protein product: CASSAPNGGNTGELFF.

This chain links TRBV11-1 with TRBJ2-3; 10 bases match TRBD2. CDR1 is SGHAT, CDR2 FQDESV, per germline (reference sequence). This CDR3 contains 16 residues. V was clipped by 3 bases and J by 0 bases; unmatched bases: 3. The CDR3 DNA is TGTGCCAGCAGCTTCGGACTAGCGGCTAGCACAGATACGCAGTATTTT. It yields the protein CASSFGLAASTDTQYF.

This clone was detected a few times. The chain combines TRBV2 with TRBJ2-3; D gene ambiguous. V shed 3 bases and J shed 1 base, with 5 bases lying between them. The CDR3 spans 13 residues. Germline lookup yields CDR1 SNHLY and CDR2 FYNNEI. CDR3 sequence reads: CASSDERTDTQYF. The CDR3, as DNA: TGTGCCAGCAGTGACGAGCGCACAGATACGCAGTATTTT.

The rearrangement joins TRBV29-1 to TRBJ2-1; 7 nucleotides agree with TRBD1. Germline V gene lookup returns CDR1 SQVTM and CDR2 ANQGSEA. This CDR3 spans 13 amino acids. The V gene end was trimmed by 6 bases and the J gene end by 2 bases; junction bases not matched to a gene: 4. Here the CDR3 reads CSVTGLTYNEQFF. The CDR3 region has the DNA TGCAGCGTGACAGGGCTCACCTACAATGAGCAGTTCTTC.

The V call is TRBV5-1, the J call TRBJ1-4; tentatively, D is TRBD1 (5 bases). Germline V CDR1 and CDR2: SGHRS, YFSETQ. Trimming cost V 5 bases and J 0 bases, with 8 bases left between them. This CDR3 has 14 amino acids. CDR3: CASSLRATNEKLFF. In DNA form, the CDR3 reads TGCGCCAGCAGTCTCAGGGCAACTAATGAAAAACTGTTTTTT.

This clone was seen more than once but under ten times. The chain couples TRBV2 to TRBJ1-4; 7 bases align to TRBD1. The length of the CDR3 is 17 residues. V lost 3 bases, J lost 7 bases, and 14 bases stayed unmatched. From germline, CDR1 is SNHLY and CDR2 FYNNEI. The CDR3 loop reads CASSDPQRRGLGEKLFF. The CDR3 nucleotides read TGTGCCAGCAGTGACCCCCAAAGGAGGGGGCTCGGTGAAAAACTGTTTTTT.

The chain couples TRBV7-8 to TRBJ1-2, with 7 bases aligning to TRBD1. Germline V lookup: CDR1 SGHVS, CDR2 FQNEAQ. Trimming took 5 bases from V and 6 from J; bases not matched to a gene: 9. CDR3 length: 14 residues. CDR3 DNA sequence: TGTGCCAGCAGCGTCACAGGGGAGTTGGATGGCTACACCTTC. This codes for CASSVTGELDGYTF.

This clone was counted a few times. The rearrangement joins TRBV4-1 to TRBJ1-5; D call uncertain. The CDR3 has 13 amino acids. Per germline, CDR1 MGHRA and CDR2 YSYEKL. V lost 0 bases to trimming and J lost 7 bases, with 7 bases between them. The CDR3 reads CASSQDYGQPQHF. In nucleotides, the CDR3 is TGCGCCAGCAGCCAAGATTACGGGCAGCCCCAGCATTTT.

This clone was seen a single time. CDR3 amino acids: CASNGRGQPQHF. CDR3 in DNA: TGTGCCAGCAATGGCCGGGGGCAGCCCCAGCATTTT. The chain uses TRBV6-5 and TRBJ1-5; a possible D gene is TRBD1 (5 bases). Germline CDR1 MNHEY, CDR2 SVGAGI. Trimming removed 7 bases at V and 7 bases at J, with 11 bases between. The CDR3 length is 12 residues.

This clone showed up just a few times. The rearrangement joins TRBV30 to TRBJ1-6; D gene ambiguous. The V gene's germline CDR1 is GTSNPN and CDR2 SVGIG (reference sequence). Trimming removed 3 bases from V and 6 bases from J, with 12 bases in between. This CDR3 spans 14 amino acids. CDR3 coding DNA: TGTGCCTGGAGGCAGAGGGTTGGTAATTCACCCCTCCACTTT. Protein sequence: CAWRQRVGNSPLHF.

This clone was recorded once. This chain links TRBV14 with TRBJ2-5; D is unclear. The ends were cut back, 4 bases at V and 4 bases at J, with 10 bases in the middle. The V gene's germline CDR1 is SGHDN and CDR2 FVKESK. The CDR3 sequence is 13 residues long. CDR3 region: CASSRGPRETQYF. CDR3 DNA: TGTGCCAGCAGCCGAGGTCCCCGAGAGACCCAGTACTTC.